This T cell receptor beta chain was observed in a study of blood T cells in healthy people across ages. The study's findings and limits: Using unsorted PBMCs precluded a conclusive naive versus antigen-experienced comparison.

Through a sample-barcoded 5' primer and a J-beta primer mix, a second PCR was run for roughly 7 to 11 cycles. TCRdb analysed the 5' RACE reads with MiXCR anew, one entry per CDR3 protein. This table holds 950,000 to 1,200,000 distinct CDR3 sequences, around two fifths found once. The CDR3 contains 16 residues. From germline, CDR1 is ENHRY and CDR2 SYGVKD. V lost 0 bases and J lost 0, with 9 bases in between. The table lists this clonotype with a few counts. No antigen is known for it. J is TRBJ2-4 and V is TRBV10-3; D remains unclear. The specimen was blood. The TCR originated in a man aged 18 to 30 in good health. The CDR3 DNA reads TGTGCCATCAGTGAGTCGGCCGGCCTAGCCAAAAACATTCAGTACTTC. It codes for CAISESAGLAKNIQYF.